Following are 15 T cell receptor beta chains from one sample sequenced in a study of graft-versus-host responses after intestinal transplantation. These receptors lack a known antigen. The method was immunoSEQ multiplex PCR; TCRdb's version includes in-frame clones alone and lacks a portion of them. The sample holds about 73,000 clones, around 89% seen once. The source material was unstimulated CD8+ T cells sorted from spleen or lymph node cells, sampled before transplant. These receptors all come from a human donor who was the organ donor for an intestinal transplant.

This clone came up once. The chain links TRBV7-6 to TRBJ2-7; possible D gene TRBD2, 6 bases. Deletions cut 5 bases from V and 0 bases from J, with 11 bases between. Germline assignment: CDR1 SGHVS and CDR2 FNYEAQ. The CDR3 contains 14 residues. CDR3 residues: CASSPRGSSYEQYV. The CDR3, as DNA: TGTGCCAGCAGCCCCCGGGGGAGCTCCTACGAGCAGTACGTC.

The chain links TRBV7-8 to TRBJ2-7; no reliable D call. This CDR3 has 13 residues. CDR1 is SGHVS, CDR2 FQNEAQ, per germline. Trimming pared 1 base from V and 3 bases from J, leaving 7 bases between. The CDR3 DNA follows: TGTGCCAGCAGCTTAGACCTGTACTACGAGCAGTACGTC. This gives the protein CASSLDLYYEQYV.

The rearrangement uses TRBV27 and TRBJ2-5; 16 nucleotides agree with TRBD2. V dropped 5 bases and J dropped 2; count of bases not matched to a gene: 14. CDR1 is MNHEY and CDR2 is SMNVEV in the germline V gene (reference sequence). This CDR3 has 20 amino acids. The CDR3 bases are TGTGCCAGCAGTCTCCTACCCGGGACTAGCGGGGGGGCGGGGCAAGAGACCCAGTACTTC. Protein product: CASSLLPGTSGGAGQETQYF.

The rearrangement links TRBV6-7 to TRBJ1-6; a possible D gene is TRBD1 (5 bases). TRBV6-7 is reported as an ORF; its role is uncertain. Trimming took 3 bases from V and 7 from J, leaving 19 bases between them. There are 17 residues in the CDR3. DNA for the CDR3: TGTGCCAGCAGTTATTGGTGGGCAGGGTCATGGAATTCACCCCTCCACTTT. Translating gives CASSYWWAGSWNSPLHF.

DNA for the CDR3: TGCAGCGTTGCCGGGGGGGGCACTGAAGCTTTCTTT. Protein: CSVAGGGTEAFF. V gene TRBV29-1 combines with J gene TRBJ1-1, with D tentatively TRBD1 (5 bases). The CDR3 covers 12 residues. Trimming pared 4 bases from V and 4 bases from J, leaving 10 bases between. Germline V CDR1 and CDR2: SQVTM, ANQGSEA.

This chain links TRBV21-1 with TRBJ1-2. TRBV21-1 is given as a pseudogene. The CDR3 contains 14 residues. In DNA, the CDR3 is TGTGCCAGCAGCCTCCCTCCTGTTCGCTATGGCTACACCTTC. It codes for CASSLPPVRYGYTF.

The rearrangement links TRBV29-1 to TRBJ2-5, with 9 bases that match TRBD1. Germline assignment: CDR1 SQVTM and CDR2 ANQGSEA. The ends lost 8 bases at V and 1 base at J; junction bases unmatched: 11. CDR3 length equals 15 residues. DNA for the CDR3: TGCAGCATCAAACGACAGGGGGGTACCCAAGAGACCCAGTACTTC. Protein product: CSIKRQGGTQETQYF. Full variable domain (outside the CDR3, taken from reference TRBV29-1 and TRBJ2-5): SAVISQKPSRDICQRGTSLTIQCQVDSQVTMMFWYRQQPGQSLTLIATANQGSEATYESGFVIDKFPISRPNLTFSTLTVSNMSPEDSSIYLCSIKRQGGTQETQYFGPGTRLLVL.

The CDR3 DNA reads TGTGCCAGCAGTTTTGACAACCCCGGGGAGCTGTTTTTT. It specifies CASSFDNPGELFF. The rearrangement uses TRBV27 and TRBJ2-2; D unresolved. V gave up 3 bases and J gave up 6 bases, with 8 bases separating them. This CDR3 is 13 amino acids long. Germline CDR1 is MNHEY and CDR2 is SMNVEV (reference sequence).

CDR3 DNA sequence: TGTGCCAGCAGCTTCAGGGGGAATGAGCAGTTCTTC. Translation gives CASSFRGNEQFF. The rearrangement joins TRBV7-8 to TRBJ2-1; 7 nucleotides match TRBD1. This CDR3 region has 12 residues. After removal of 3 bases from V and 7 bases from J, the junction contained 0 bases not matched to a gene. In germline, CDR1 is SGHVS, CDR2 FQNEAQ.

This clone has just one count. The CDR3 DNA is TGTGCCAGCAGGACATCGGGGTCCTACAATGAGCAGTTCTTC. This codes for CASRTSGSYNEQFF. The chain recombines TRBV27 with TRBJ2-1; a possible D gene is TRBD2 (5 bases). Germline CDR1 and CDR2: MNHEY and SMNVEV (reference sequence). The CDR3 sequence is 14 residues long. Trimming cost V 6 bases and J 1 base, with 10 bases left between them.

The chain combines TRBV11-2 with TRBJ1-2; D unresolved. There are 13 residues in the CDR3. The V gene's germline CDR1 is SGHAT and CDR2 FQNNGV. Trimming stripped 3 bases from V and 0 bases from J, with 5 bases between. The CDR3 sequence is CASSFSANYGYTF. CDR3 nucleotides: TGTGCCAGCAGCTTTTCGGCTAACTATGGCTACACCTTC. Drawing the rest from reference TRBV11-2 and TRBJ1-2, the complete variable domain is EAGVAQSPRYKIIEKRQSVAFWCNPISGHATLYWYQQILGQGPKLLIQFQNNGVVDDSQLPKDRFSAERLKGVDSTLKIQPAKLEDSAVYLCASSFSANYGYTFGSGTRLTVV.

The chain links TRBV4-2 to TRBJ1-1; D is perhaps TRBD1 (5 bases). This CDR3 has 17 amino acids. Germline V gene sequence: CDR1 LGHNA, CDR2 YNFKEQ. V lost 3 bases, J lost 1 base, and 18 bases lay in between. The CDR3 protein is CASSHGFAGEANTEAFF. DNA for the CDR3: TGTGCCAGCAGCCATGGTTTCGCGGGGGAGGCGAACACTGAAGCTTTCTTT.

The rearrangement joins TRBV27 to TRBJ2-7; D might be TRBD1 (6 bases). Germline CDR1 is MNHEY and CDR2 is SMNVEV (reference sequence). There are 14 residues in the CDR3. V was pared by 5 bases and J by 2 bases, with 13 bases between. CDR3 protein: CASSLYGGPYEQYV. CDR3 nucleotides: TGTGCCAGCAGTCTTTATGGGGGCCCCTACGAGCAGTACGTC.

J is TRBJ1-2 and V is TRBV7-9; 9 positions agree with TRBD1. Germline CDR1 and CDR2: SEHNR and FQNEAQ (reference sequence). This CDR3 contains 15 residues. V shed 6 bases and J 4 bases; nucleotides not matched to a gene: 9. CDR3 amino acids: CASSQRQGVTYGYTF. In DNA form, the CDR3 reads TGTGCCAGCAGTCAGAGACAGGGGGTGACCTATGGCTACACCTTC.

The chain employs TRBV15 and TRBJ2-1, with D possibly matching TRBD1 (5 bases). Germline V gene data show CDR1 as LNHNV and CDR2 as YYDKDF (reference sequence). V lost 1 base and J 0 bases, leaving 25 bases between the germline ends. This CDR3 has 21 residues. CDR3 DNA sequence: TGTGCCACCAGCAGAGTCCGTCGTTCGAATCAGGGATTCAGCTCCTACAATGAGCAGTTCTTC. Its protein is CATSRVRRSNQGFSSYNEQFF.